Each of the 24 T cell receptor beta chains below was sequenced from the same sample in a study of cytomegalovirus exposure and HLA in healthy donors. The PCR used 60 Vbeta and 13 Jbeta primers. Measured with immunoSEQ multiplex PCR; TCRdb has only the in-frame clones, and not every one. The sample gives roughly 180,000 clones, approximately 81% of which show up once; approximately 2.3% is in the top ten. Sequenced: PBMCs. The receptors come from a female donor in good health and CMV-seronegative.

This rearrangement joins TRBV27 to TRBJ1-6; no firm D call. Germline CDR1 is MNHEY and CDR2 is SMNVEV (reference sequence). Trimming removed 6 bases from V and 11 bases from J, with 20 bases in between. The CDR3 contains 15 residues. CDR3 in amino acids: CASRPPALTGAPLHF. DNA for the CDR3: TGTGCCAGCAGACCCCCCGCGCTGACCGGGGCACCCCTCCACTTT.

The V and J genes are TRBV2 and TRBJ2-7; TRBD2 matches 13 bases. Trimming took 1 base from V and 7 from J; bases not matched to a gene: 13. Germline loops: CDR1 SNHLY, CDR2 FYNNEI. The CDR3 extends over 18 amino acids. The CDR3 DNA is TGTGCCAGCAGTGAAGACTGGGCACTAGCGGGAGGGGGGAGGGAGCAGTACTTC. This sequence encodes CASSEDWALAGGGREQYF.

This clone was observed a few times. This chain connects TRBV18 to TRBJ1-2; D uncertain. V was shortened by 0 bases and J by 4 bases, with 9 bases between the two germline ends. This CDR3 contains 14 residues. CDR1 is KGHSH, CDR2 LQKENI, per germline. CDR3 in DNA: TGTGCCAGCTCACCACCGGTACAGACCTATGGCTACACCTTC. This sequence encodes CASSPPVQTYGYTF.

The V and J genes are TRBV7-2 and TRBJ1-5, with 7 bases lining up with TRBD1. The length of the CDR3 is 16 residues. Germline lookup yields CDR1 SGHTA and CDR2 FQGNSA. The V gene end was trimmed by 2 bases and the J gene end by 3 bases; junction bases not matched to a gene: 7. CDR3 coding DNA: TGTGCCAGCAGCTTAAACGGACAGGAGACCAATCAGCCCCAGCATTTT. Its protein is CASSLNGQETNQPQHF. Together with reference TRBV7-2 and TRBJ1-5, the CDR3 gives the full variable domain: GAGVSQSPSNKVTEKGKDVELRCDPISGHTALYWYRQSLGQGLEFLIYFQGNSAPDKSGLPSDRFSAERTGGSVSTLTIQRTQQEDSAVYLCASSLNGQETNQPQHFGDGTRLSIL.

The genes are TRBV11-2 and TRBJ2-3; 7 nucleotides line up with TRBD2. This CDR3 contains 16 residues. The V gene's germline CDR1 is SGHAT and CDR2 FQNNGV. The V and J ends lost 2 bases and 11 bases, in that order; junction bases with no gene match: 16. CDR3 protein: CASSLLKRGLSGGQYF. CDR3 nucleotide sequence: TGTGCCAGCAGCTTATTAAAGCGGGGCCTCTCCGGGGGGCAGTATTTT.

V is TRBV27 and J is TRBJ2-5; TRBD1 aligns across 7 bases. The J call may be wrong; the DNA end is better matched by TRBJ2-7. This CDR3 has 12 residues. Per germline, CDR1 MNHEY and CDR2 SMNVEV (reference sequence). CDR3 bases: TGTGCCAGCAGTTTACCAGGGGGCGAGCAGTACTTC. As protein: CASSLPGGEQYF.

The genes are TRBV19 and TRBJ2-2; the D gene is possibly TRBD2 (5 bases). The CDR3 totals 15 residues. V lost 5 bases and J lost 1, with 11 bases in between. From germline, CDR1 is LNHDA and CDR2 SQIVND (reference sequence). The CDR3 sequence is CASSEARENTGELFF. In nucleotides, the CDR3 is TGTGCCAGTAGTGAAGCGAGGGAGAACACCGGGGAGCTGTTTTTT.

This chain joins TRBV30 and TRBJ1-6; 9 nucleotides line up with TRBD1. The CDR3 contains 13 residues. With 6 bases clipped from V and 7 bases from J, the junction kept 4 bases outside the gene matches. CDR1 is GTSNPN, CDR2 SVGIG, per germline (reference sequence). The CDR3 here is CACTDRGNSPLHF. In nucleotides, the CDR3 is TGTGCCTGTACCGACAGGGGGAATTCACCCCTCCACTTT.

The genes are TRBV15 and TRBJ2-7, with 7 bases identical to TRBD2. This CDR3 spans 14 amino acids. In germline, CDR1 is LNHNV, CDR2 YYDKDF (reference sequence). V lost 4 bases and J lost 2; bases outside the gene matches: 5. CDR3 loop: CATSNPAGTYEQYF. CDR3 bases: TGTGCCACCAGCAACCCAGCGGGGACCTACGAGCAGTACTTC.

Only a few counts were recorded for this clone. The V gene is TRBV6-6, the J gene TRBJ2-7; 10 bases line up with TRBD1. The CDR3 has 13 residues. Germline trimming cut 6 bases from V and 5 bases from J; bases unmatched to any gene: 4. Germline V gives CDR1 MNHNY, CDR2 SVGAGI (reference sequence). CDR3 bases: TGTGCCAGCAGGGGGGGACAGGGGAACGAGCAGTACTTC. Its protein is CASRGGQGNEQYF.

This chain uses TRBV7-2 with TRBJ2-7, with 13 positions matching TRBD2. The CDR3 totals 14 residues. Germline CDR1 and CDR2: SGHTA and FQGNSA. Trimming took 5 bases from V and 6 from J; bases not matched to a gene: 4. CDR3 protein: CASSRTSGSLEQYF. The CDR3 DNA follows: TGTGCCAGCAGCCGGACTAGCGGGAGCCTCGAGCAGTACTTC.

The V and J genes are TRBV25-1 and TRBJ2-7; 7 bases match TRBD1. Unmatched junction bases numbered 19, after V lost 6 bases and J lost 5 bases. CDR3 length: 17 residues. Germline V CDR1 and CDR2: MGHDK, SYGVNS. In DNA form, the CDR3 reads TGTGCCAGCAGCATATACAACCCGACAGGGAATTTCAACGAGCAGTACTTC. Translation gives CASSIYNPTGNFNEQYF.

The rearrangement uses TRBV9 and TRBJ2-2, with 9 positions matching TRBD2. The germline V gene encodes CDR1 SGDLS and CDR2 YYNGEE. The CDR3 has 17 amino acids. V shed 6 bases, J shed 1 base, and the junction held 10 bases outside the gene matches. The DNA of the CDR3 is TGTGCCAGCACCCTTGGGGCGGGGGGGTTGAACACCGGGGAGCTGTTTTTT. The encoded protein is CASTLGAGGLNTGELFF.

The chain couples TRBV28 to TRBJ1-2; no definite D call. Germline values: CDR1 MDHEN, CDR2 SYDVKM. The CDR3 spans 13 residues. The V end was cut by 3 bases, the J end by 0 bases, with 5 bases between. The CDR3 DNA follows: TGTGCCAGCAGTTTGCGTTCTAACTATGGCTACACCTTC. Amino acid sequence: CASSLRSNYGYTF.

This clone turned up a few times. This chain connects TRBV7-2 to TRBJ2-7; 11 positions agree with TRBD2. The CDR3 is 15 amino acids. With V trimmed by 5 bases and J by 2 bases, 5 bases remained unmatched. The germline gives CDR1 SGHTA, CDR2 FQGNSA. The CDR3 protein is CASSVLAGDAYEQYF. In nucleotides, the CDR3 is TGTGCCAGCAGCGTACTAGCGGGAGACGCCTACGAGCAGTACTTC.

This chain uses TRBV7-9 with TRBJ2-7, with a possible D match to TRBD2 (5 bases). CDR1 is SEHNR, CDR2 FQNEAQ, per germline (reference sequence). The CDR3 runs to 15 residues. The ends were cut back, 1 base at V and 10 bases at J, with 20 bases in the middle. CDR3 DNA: TGTGCCAGCAGCTTAGATTTGGGGAAGGGAGACAAACAGTACTTC. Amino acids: CASSLDLGKGDKQYF.

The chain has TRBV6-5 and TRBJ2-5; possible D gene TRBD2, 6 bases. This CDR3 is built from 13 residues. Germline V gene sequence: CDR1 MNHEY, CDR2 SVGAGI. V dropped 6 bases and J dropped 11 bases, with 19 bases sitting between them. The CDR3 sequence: CASRPGPRGKQYF. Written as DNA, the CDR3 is TGTGCCAGCAGACCGGGACCACGGGGGAAGCAGTACTTC.

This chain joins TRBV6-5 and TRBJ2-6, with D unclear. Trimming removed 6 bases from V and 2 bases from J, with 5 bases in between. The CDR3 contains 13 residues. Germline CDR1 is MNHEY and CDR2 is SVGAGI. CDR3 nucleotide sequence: TGTGCCAGCAGCCCCACTGGGGCCAACGTCCTGACTTTC. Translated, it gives CASSPTGANVLTF.

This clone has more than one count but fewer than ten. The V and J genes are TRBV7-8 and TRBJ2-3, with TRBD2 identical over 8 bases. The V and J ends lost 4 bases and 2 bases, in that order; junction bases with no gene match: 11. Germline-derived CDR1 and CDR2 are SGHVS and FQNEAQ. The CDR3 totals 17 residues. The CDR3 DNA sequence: TGTGCCAGCAGCTGGGGGGCGACTAGCGCAAACACAGATACGCAGTATTTT. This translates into CASSWGATSANTDTQYF.

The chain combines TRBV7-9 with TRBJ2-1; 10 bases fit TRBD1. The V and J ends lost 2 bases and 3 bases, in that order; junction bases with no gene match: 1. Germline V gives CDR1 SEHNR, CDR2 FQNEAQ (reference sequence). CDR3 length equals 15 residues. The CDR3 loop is CASSLWTGGYNEQFF. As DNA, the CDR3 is TGTGCCAGCAGCTTATGGACAGGGGGCTACAATGAGCAGTTCTTC.

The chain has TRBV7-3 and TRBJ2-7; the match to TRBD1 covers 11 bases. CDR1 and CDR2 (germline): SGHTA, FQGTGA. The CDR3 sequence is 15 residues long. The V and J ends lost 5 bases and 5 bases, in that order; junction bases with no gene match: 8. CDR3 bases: TGTGCCAGCAGCCGAACCGGGACAGGGGGTAACGAGCAGTACTTC. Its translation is CASSRTGTGGNEQYF.

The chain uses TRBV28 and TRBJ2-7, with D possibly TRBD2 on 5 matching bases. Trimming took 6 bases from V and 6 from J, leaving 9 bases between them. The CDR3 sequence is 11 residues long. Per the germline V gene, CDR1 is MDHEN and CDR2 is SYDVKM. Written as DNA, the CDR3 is TGTGCCAGCAGGCGGGTGGTCGAGCAGTACTTC. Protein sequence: CASRRVVEQYF.

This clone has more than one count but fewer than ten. CDR3 nucleotides: TGTGCCAGCAGTTACGCGGGAGGAGAGGCCAAAAACATTCAGTACTTC. It yields the protein CASSYAGGEAKNIQYF. The V gene is TRBV6-6, the J gene TRBJ2-4; the match to TRBD2 covers 8 bases. V lost 2 bases to trimming and J lost 1 base; unmatched junction nucleotides: 4. The CDR3 is made up of 16 amino acids. Germline CDR1 MNHNY, CDR2 SVGAGI (reference sequence).

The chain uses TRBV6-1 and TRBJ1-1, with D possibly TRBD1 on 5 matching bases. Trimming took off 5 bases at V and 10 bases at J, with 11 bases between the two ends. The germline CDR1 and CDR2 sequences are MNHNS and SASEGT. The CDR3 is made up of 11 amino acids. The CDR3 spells CASSFTGPAFF. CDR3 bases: TGTGCCAGCAGTTTTACAGGCCCAGCTTTCTTT.